This TCR beta chain was observed in a study of esophageal squamous cell carcinoma under preoperative chemotherapy. Study-wide results and limits: Abundant clones tended to shrink rather than expand after paclitaxel-nedaplatin.

The CDR3 is 15 residues long. Germline assignment: CDR1 SGHTA and CDR2 FQGNSA. In this sample, this clonotype turned up once. Antigen specificity is unknown. A read error may account for a junction end that differs from germline. Time point defined: after preoperative PTX-NDP chemotherapy. TCRdb reprocessed the PCR reads via MiXCR and lists one record per CDR3 protein. The sample lists around 34,000 distinct CDR3 sequences, about half occurring once. The TCR originated in a human donor with esophageal squamous cell carcinoma. The donor label of this sample is uncertain. The sample here was taken from a patient given preoperative chemotherapy. The V and J genes are TRBV7-2 and TRBJ2-5; a possible D gene is TRBD2 (6 bases). CDR3 protein: CAAGFVGHHRETQYF. The CDR3 coding sequence is TGTGCTGCGGGGTTCGTGGGCCATCACCGAGAGACCCAGTATTTC.